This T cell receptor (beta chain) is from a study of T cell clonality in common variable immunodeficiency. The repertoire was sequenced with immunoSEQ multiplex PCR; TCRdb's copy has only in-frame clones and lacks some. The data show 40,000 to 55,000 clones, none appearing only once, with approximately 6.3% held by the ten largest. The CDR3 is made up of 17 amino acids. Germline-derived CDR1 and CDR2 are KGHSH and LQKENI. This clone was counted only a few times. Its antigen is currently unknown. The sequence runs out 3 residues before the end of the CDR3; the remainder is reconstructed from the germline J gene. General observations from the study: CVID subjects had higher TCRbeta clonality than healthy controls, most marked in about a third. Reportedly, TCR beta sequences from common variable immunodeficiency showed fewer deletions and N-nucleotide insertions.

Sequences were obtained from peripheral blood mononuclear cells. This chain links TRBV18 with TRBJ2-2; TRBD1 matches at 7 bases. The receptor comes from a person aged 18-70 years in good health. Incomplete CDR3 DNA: TGTGCCAGCTCACCACCTGGCCAGGGGGTCCTCAATGAAAAG. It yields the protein CASSPPGQGVLNEK. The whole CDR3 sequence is CASSPPGQGVLNEKLFF.